This entry is about one T cell receptor beta chain. The sample comes from a study of OX40 agonist ivuxolimab in advanced cancers. Study information: Those treated in dose escalation had hepatocellular carcinoma, melanoma, renal cell cancer or head and neck cancer.

The CDR3 has 13 residues. The germline V gene has CDR1 SGHDT and CDR2 YYEEEE. The V end lost 0 bases, the J end lost 6 bases, and 7 bases lay between the germline ends. Sequenced by immunoSEQ multiplex PCR; TCRdb stores in-frame clones only, minus some. The data contain approximately 92,000 clones, roughly 95% of them singletons. The V and J genes are TRBV5-6 and TRBJ1-5, with D maybe TRBD1 (5 bases). The specimen was CD4+ or CD8+ T cells sorted from blood, collected in a trial of the OX40 agonist ivuxolimab. This TCR was recovered from an adult with an advanced solid tumor such as melanoma, head and neck, liver or kidney cancer. In DNA, the CDR3 is TGTGCCAGCAGCTTGGCCGGGGGTCAGCCCCAGCATTTT. Its protein product is CASSLAGGQPQHF.